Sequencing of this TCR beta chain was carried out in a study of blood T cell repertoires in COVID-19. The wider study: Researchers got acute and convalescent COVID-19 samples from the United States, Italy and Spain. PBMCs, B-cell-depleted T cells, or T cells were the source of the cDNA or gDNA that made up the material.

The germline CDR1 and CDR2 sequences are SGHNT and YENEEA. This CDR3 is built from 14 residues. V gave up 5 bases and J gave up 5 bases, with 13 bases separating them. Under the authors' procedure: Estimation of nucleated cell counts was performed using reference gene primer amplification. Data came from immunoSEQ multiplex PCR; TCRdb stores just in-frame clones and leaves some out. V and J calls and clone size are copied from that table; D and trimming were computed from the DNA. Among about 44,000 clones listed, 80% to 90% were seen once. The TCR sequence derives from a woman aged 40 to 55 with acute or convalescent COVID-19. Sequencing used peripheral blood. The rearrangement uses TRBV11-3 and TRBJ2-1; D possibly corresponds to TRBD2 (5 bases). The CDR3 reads CASSGGITHNEQFF. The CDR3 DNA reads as TGTGCCAGCAGCGGAGGAATCACCCACAATGAGCAGTTCTTC.